This T cell receptor beta chain was sequenced during a study of blood T cell repertoires in COVID-19. Study-level background: COVID-19 samples, acute and convalescent, were from the United States, Italy and Spain. From T cells, B-cell-depleted T cells, or PBMCs came the material, which was cDNA or gDNA.

The CDR3 has 13 amino acids. Trimming removed 0 bases at V and 2 bases at J, with 4 bases between. Germline CDR1 is LGHNA and CDR2 is YSLEER. About this clone itself: This sample includes further DNA sequences coding for the same CDR3.

Under the authors' procedure: Estimation of nucleated cell counts was performed using reference gene primer amplification. Clones were sequenced by immunoSEQ multiplex PCR, and TCRdb holds only the in-frame ones, with some missing. Clone size and the V and J calls come from that table; the DNA yielded D and trimming. In the table there are some 200,000 clones, around 80% of which are singletons. Material: peripheral blood. The receptor's source is a human donor in a cohort sampled during active COVID-19. The chain joins TRBV4-3 to TRBJ2-5, with unresolved D. CDR3 sequence: CASSQDRQETQYF. In DNA form, the CDR3 reads TGCGCCAGCAGCCAAGATCGGCAAGAGACCCAGTACTTC.